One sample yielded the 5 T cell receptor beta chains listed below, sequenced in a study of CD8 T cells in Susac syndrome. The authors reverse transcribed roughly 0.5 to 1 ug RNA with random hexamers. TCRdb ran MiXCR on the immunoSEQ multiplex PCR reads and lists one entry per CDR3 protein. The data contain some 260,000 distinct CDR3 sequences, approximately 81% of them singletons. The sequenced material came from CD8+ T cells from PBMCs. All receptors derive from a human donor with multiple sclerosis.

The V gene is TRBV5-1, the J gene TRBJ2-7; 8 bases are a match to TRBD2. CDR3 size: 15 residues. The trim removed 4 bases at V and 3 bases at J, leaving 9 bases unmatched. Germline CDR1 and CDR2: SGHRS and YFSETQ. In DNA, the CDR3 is TGCGCCAGCAGCCTCAGCAGCGGGAGAAACTACGAGCAGTACTTC. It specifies CASSLSSGRNYEQYF. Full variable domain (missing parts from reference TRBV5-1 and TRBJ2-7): KAGVTQTPRYLIKTRGQQVTLSCSPISGHRSVSWYQQTPGQGLQFLFEYFSETQRNKGNFPGRFSGRQFSNSRSEMNVSTLELGDSALYLCASSLSSGRNYEQYFGPGTRLTVT.

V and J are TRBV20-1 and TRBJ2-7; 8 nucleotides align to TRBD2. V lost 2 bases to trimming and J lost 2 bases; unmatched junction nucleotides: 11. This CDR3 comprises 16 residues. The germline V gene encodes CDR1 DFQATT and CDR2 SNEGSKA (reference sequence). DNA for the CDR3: TGCAGTGCTAGACACCCCCTAGCGACTAGCGCCTACGAGCAGTACTTC. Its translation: CSARHPLATSAYEQYF.

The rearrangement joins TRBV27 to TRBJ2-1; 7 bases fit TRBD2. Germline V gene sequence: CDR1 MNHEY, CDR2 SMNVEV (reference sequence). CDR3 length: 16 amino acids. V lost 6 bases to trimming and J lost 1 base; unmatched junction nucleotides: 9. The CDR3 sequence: CASRPSAGESYNEQFF. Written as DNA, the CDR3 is TGTGCCAGCAGGCCAAGCGCGGGAGAGTCCTACAATGAGCAGTTCTTC.

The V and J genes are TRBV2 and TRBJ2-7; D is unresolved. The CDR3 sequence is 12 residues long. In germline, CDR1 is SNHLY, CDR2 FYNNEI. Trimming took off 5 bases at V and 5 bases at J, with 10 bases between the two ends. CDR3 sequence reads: CASSNFLDEQYF. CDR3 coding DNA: TGTGCCAGCAGTAATTTCCTGGACGAGCAGTACTTC.

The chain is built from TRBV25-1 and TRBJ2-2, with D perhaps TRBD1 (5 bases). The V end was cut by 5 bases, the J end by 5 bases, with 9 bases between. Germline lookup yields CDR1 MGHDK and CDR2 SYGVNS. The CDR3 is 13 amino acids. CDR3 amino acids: CASSMAGTGELFF. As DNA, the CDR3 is TGTGCCAGCAGTATGGCAGGGACCGGGGAGCTGTTTTTT.